The following is a T cell receptor (beta chain) sequence with its context. Its antigen is not yet known. Within one base of it there is no much larger clone, and no base qualities were kept. Other DNA sequences of this sample code for an identical CDR3. One collaborating source in Seattle enrolled patients during active infection and followed them longitudinally through the course of disease. Collaborating institutions collected whole blood in K2EDTA tubes following their own protocols. For TCRbeta analysis, collaborator samples were shipped as frozen whole blood, as isolated PBMCs, or as DNA extracted from either sample type. This sample was included in a study of blood T cell repertoires in COVID-19 (TCRdb year 2020). Context from the whole study: Samples from collaborators originated in the United States, Italy and Spain and spanned both the acute and convalescent phases of COVID-19. The material from the prospective study consisted of cDNA or gDNA derived from T cells, B-cell-depleted T cells, or PBMCs. Subjects who had been exposed to COVID-19, were actively infected with it, or had recovered from it provided the deeply sampled blood TCRbeta repertoires that made up the dataset. A freely available public database, intended as a resource for researchers studying the immune response to SARS-CoV-2, is where the repertoires were released. The samples were drawn from the first 160 participants of the ongoing ImmuneRACE study and from 950 to 1,500 subjects provided by 6 global collaborators. A de-identified subject ID, COVID-19 status, age in years and sex were almost always included in the sample metadata. HLA class I and class II types, where available, came from metadata supplied by the sample provider rather than from assay-based typing.

The immunoSEQ Assay, a bias-controlled multiplex PCR, was used to amplify TCRbeta CDR3 regions from genomic DNA. The paper's processing steps were these. Within the assay, amplification of reference gene primers was used to estimate how many nucleated cells each sample contained. To quantify the absolute abundance of each unique TCRbeta CDR3 rearrangement, sequence reads were collapsed and filtered. Productive Simpson clonality was computed per sample as the square root of Simpson's diversity index over productive rearrangements. Here the immuneACCESS table is served through TCRdb, limited to in-frame sequences with V and J called. Missing clones are a known gap in these copies; in checked studies unresolved V genes cover under half, and the rest lacks a known reason. The D gene and trimming were derived from the DNA, and the V and J assignments and clone size from that table. This sample gives 200,000 or so clones in total; 81% of them show up just once. The biggest ten clones account for roughly an eighth of the sample.

General findings and caveats noted by the study authors: Clinical and demographic metadata were provided uncurated, with the amount varying by source and participant.

Its CDR3 holds 13 amino acids, cysteine through phenylalanine. Of the read, only the CDR3 DNA is kept; its 39 bases are in frame from base 1. Trimming removed 6 bases from V and 4 bases from J, leaving 12 bases between the germline ends. According to the germline V gene, CDR1 reads SNHLY and CDR2 reads FYNNEI. The receptor was isolated from an elderly woman with COVID-19, enrolled during active disease. This chain is built from TRBV2 and TRBJ1-2; the D gene is perhaps TRBD1, from 6 matching bases. Sequenced: peripheral blood. The CDR3 has the sequence CASRGQGSYGYTF. DNA sequence: TGTGCCAGCAGGGGGCAGGGGTCCTATGGCTACACCTTC.